This T cell receptor beta chain comes out of a study of vaccination and CD4 T cells after COVID-19. Study-level background: PCR on nasal swabs identified SARS-CoV-2 in convalescent patients, of whom some ten were mild and one severe. Six males and four females, two of them Hispanic, were enrolled as convalescents.

A note on this clonotype: Its antigen is unknown.

The treatment: approximately nine-day PBMC culture with coronavirus spike peptide pools or control peptides (ViraFEST assay). Positive tests by PCR, dated March to December 2020, predated US Alpha, Beta and Delta variants. Sequencing of DNA taken from cultured CD4+ T cells relied on the Oncomine TCR Beta short-read assay. TCRdb re-called the PCR reads through MiXCR, storing one row per CDR3 protein. The sample lists about 11,000 distinct CDR3 sequences, roughly 45% seen once, with 36% in the top ten. CDR3 length: 13 residues. The V segment lost 4 bases and the J segment 2 bases; nucleotides outside the gene matches: 3. The germline V gene encodes CDR1 SGHRS and CDR2 YFSETQ.

Sample: CD4+ T cells from blood, cultured in vitro. The sequence came from a human donor who had recovered from COVID-19. The chain recombines TRBV5-1 with TRBJ2-7; 7 positions match TRBD2. The CDR3 nucleotides read TGCGCCAGCAGCCGGGGGGAACCCTACGAGCAGTACTTC. Translation gives CASSRGEPYEQYF. Looking up the rest from reference TRBV5-1 and TRBJ2-7 gives the full variable domain: KAGVTQTPRYLIKTRGQQVTLSCSPISGHRSVSWYQQTPGQGLQFLFEYFSETQRNKGNFPGRFSGRQFSNSRSEMNVSTLELGDSALYLCASSRGEPYEQYFGPGTRLTVT.